Reported below is one TCR beta chain. Antigen unknown. Germline CDR1 is DFQATT and CDR2 is SNEGSKA (reference sequence). The CDR3 runs to 19 residues. Trimming removed 4 bases from V and 7 bases from J; junction bases left unmatched: 25. The data stem from a study of identical twins. TCRdb recomputed calls from the 5' RACE reads with MiXCR, one row per CDR3 protein. This table has 1.5 million to 2 million distinct CDR3 sequences, about 31% appearing once. General study points: Potential partial confounding of zero-insertion analyses by invariant MAIT and iNKT cells was noted.

Sequencing was performed on cord blood. This TCR was recovered from a newborn girl in good health. The rearrangement uses TRBV20-1 and TRBJ2-1, with 7 nucleotides matching TRBD2. The CDR3 DNA sequence: TGCAGTGCTACCGAGGGCGGCGCTAGCGGTAGTTTCAAAGGGAATGAGCAGTTCTTC. This gives the protein CSATEGGASGSFKGNEQFF.